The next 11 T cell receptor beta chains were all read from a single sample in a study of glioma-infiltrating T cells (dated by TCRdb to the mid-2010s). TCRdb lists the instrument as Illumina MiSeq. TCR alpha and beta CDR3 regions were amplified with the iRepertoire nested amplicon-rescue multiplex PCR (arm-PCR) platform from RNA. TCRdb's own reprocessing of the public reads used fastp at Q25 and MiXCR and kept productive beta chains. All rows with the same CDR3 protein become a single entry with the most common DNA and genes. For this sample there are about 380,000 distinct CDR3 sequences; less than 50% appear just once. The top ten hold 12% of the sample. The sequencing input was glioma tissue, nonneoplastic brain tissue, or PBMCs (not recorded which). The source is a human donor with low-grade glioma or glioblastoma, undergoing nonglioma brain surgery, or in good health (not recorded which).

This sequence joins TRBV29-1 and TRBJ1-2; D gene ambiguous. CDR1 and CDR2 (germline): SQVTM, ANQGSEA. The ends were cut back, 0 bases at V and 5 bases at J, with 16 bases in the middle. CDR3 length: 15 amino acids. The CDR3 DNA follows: TGCAGCGTTGAAGAAAAGCCCGTGTCTGGGTATGGCTACACCTTC. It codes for CSVEEKPVSGYGYTF.

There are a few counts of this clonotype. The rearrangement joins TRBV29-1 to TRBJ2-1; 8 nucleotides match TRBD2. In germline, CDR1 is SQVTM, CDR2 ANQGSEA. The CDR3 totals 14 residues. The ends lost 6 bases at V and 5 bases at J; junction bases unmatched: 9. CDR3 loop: CSVYPSGGDNEQFF. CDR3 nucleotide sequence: TGCAGCGTGTACCCATCGGGGGGGGACAATGAGCAGTTCTTC.

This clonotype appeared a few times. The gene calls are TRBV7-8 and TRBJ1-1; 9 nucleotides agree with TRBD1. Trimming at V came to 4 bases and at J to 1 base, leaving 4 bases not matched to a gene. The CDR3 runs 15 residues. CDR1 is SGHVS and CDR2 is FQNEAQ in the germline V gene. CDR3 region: CASSYWTGENTEAFF. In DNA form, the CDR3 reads TGTGCCAGCAGCTACTGGACAGGGGAGAACACTGAAGCTTTCTTT.

This chain's CDR3 is CAISEPGLRFF. CDR3 coding DNA: TGTGCCATCAGTGAGCCGGGACTCCGGTTCTTC. The chain joins TRBV10-3 to TRBJ2-1; D possibly corresponds to TRBD2 (6 bases). The V gene lost 2 bases and the J gene lost 15 bases, with 11 bases spanning the gap. The CDR3 length is 11 residues. Looked up from germline, CDR1 is ENHRY and CDR2 is SYGVKD.

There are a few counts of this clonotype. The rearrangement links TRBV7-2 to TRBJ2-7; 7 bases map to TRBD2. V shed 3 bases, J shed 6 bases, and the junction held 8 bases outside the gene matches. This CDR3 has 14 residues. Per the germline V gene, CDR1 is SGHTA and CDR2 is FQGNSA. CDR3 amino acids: CASSFQGGVGEQYF. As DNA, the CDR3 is TGTGCCAGCAGCTTCCAGGGAGGGGTCGGCGAGCAGTACTTC. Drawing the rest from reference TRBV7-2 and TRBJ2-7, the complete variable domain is GAGVSQSPSNKVTEKGKDVELRCDPISGHTALYWYRQSLGQGLEFLIYFQGNSAPDKSGLPSDRFSAERTGGSVSTLTIQRTQQEDSAVYLCASSFQGGVGEQYFGPGTRLTVT.

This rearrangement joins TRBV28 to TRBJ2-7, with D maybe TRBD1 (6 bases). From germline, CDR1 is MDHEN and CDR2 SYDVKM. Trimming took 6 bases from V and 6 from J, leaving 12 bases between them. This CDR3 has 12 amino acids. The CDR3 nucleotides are TGTGCCAGCAGCCATACAGGGTTCGAGCAGTACTTC. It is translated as CASSHTGFEQYF. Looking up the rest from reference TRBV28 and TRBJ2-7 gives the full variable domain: DVKVTQSSRYLVKRTGEKVFLECVQDMDHENMFWYRQDPGLGLRLIYFSYDVKMKEKGDIPEGYSVSREKKERFSLILESASTNQTSMYLCASSHTGFEQYFGPGTRLTVT.

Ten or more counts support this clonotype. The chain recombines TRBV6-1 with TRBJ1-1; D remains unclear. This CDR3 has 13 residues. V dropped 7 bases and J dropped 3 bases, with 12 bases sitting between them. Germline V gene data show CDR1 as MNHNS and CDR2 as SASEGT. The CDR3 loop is CASTPNDDTEAFF. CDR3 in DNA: TGTGCCAGCACCCCCAACGACGACACTGAAGCTTTCTTT.

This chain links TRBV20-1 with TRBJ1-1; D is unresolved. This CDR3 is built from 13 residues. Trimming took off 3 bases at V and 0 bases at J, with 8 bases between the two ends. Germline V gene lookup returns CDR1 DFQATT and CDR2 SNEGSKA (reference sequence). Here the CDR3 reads CSARNLLNTEAFF. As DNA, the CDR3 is TGCAGTGCTAGGAACTTGCTGAACACTGAAGCTTTCTTT.

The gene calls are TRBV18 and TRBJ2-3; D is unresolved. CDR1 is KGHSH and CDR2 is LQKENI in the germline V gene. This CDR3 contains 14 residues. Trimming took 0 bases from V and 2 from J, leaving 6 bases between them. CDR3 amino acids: CASSPPLNTDTQYF. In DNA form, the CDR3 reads TGTGCCAGCTCACCACCGTTAAACACAGATACGCAGTATTTT.

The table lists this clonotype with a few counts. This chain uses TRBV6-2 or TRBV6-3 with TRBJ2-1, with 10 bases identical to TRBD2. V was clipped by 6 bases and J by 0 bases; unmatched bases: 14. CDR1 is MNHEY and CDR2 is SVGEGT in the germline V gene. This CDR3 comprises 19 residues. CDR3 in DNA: TGTGCCAGCAGCTTCTCCCAGGCTAGCGGGAGCACCTCCTACAATGAGCAGTTCTTC. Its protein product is CASSFSQASGSTSYNEQFF.

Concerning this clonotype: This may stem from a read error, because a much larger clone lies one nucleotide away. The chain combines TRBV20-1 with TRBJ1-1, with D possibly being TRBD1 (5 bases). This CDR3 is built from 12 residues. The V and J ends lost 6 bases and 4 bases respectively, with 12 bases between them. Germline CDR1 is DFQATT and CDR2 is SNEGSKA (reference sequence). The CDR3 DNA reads TGCAGTGCCTCTGAGGGGACCACTGAAGCTTTCTTT. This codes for CSASEGTTEAFF.